This T cell receptor beta chain was obtained from a study of Graves' ophthalmopathy and Graves' hyperthyroidism. General study results and limits: A 13-signature model separated ophthalmopathy from stable hyperthyroidism, 85% to 90% sensitivity, about 81% specificity. Clonotypes were expanded in thyroid at above 0.001 frequency, and most also appeared in blood.

This clonotype occurred many times. Its target is unknown. If no ophthalmopathy appeared within 18 months of follow-up, hyperthyroidism was termed stable. The starting material, over 8.5 ml of fresh peripheral blood, provided the PBMCs. V was clipped by 6 bases and J by 6 bases; unmatched bases: 8. This CDR3 is built from 15 residues. Amplification of the TCR beta CDR3 regions used RNA transcripts (as template). Second-round multiplex PCR followed a first-round RT-PCR using HTBI primers. Using its own MiXCR run on the multiplex PCR reads, TCRdb lists one record per CDR3 protein. This sample has roughly 420,000 distinct CDR3 sequences, with about 21% found just once.

The chain joins TRBV12-3 or TRBV12-4 to TRBJ2-1; 10 bases line up with TRBD2. Sequencing was performed on peripheral blood. The sequence derives from a woman between 18 and 29 years old with stable Graves' hyperthyroidism. In DNA form, the CDR3 reads TGTGCCAGCAGCTCGAGCGGGAGGGCCCTCAATGAGCAGTTCTTC. Translating it yields CASSSSGRALNEQFF.